The 15 T cell receptor beta chains presented below share a single source sample, sequenced in a study of blood T cell repertoires in COVID-19. Libraries were prepared by immunoSEQ multiplex PCR; TCRdb keeps only in-frame clonotypes and omits some of them. The profile covers roughly 120,000 clones, with 88% appearing a single time and about 0.9% taken by the ten largest. Sequenced sample: peripheral blood. These receptors came from a woman aged 45-65 years with active or convalescent COVID-19.

This chain joins TRBV27 and TRBJ1-2; D might be TRBD1 (6 bases). CDR1 and CDR2 from the germline V gene are MNHEY and SMNVEV (reference sequence). Deletions cut 7 bases from V and 8 bases from J, with 14 bases between. This CDR3 has 12 residues. The CDR3 DNA follows: TGTGCCAGCAAGGCGGGGGCGCAGGGCTACACCTTC. It encodes CASKAGAQGYTF.

This chain links TRBV10-3 with TRBJ1-2; a weak D match, TRBD1 (6 bases). V was shortened by 7 bases and J by 6 bases, with 18 bases between the two germline ends. Germline-derived CDR1 and CDR2 are ENHRY and SYGVKD. The CDR3 is 14 amino acids. CDR3 nucleotide sequence: TGTGCCATCACCCAAACAGGGTTTTCAAATGGCTACACCTTC. This codes for CAITQTGFSNGYTF.

The chain carries TRBV19 and TRBJ2-7; tentative D call: TRBD2 (6 bases). Trimming left V 5 bases short and J 2 bases short, with 10 bases between. Germline V CDR1 and CDR2: LNHDA, SQIVND (reference sequence). There are 13 residues in the CDR3. The CDR3 is CASSQRTTYEQYF. The CDR3, as DNA: TGTGCCAGTAGTCAACGGACTACCTACGAGCAGTACTTC.

The chain links TRBV19 to TRBJ1-1, with D possibly TRBD1 on 6 matching bases. The CDR3 covers 15 residues. V lost 6 bases and J 0 bases, leaving 14 bases between the germline ends. Looked up from germline, CDR1 is LNHDA and CDR2 is SQIVND (reference sequence). CDR3 sequence reads: CASSLTGGMNTEAFF. The CDR3 DNA reads TGTGCCAGTAGCCTGACAGGTGGAATGAACACTGAAGCTTTCTTT.

The rearrangement joins TRBV3-1 (or the pseudogene TRBV3-2) to TRBJ2-3; no reliable D call. The CDR3 has 13 amino acids. In germline, CDR1 is LGHDT, CDR2 YNNKEL (reference sequence). Trimming pared 1 base from V and 8 bases from J, leaving 10 bases between. The CDR3 DNA reads TGTGCCAGCAGCCAAGTATCGACGGGTACGCAGTATTTT. The encoded protein is CASSQVSTGTQYF.

This clone has a single count. V usage is TRBV6-6 and J usage is TRBJ1-1, with D tentatively TRBD1 (6 bases). Trimming left V 2 bases short and J 3 bases short, with 10 bases between. Germline values: CDR1 MNHNY, CDR2 SVGAGI (reference sequence). This CDR3 region has 14 residues. In DNA form, the CDR3 reads TGTGCCAGCAGTTACGGGGGCGTGGACACTGAAGCTTTCTTT. Protein sequence: CASSYGGVDTEAFF.

This clone is a singleton in its sample. The V gene is TRBV11-1, the J gene TRBJ2-7; a weak D match, TRBD2 (6 bases). The germline CDR1 and CDR2 sequences are SGHAT and FQDESV (reference sequence). The CDR3 is 16 amino acids. The V end lost 3 bases, the J end lost 4 bases, and 19 bases lay between the germline ends. For the CDR3, the DNA is TGTGCCAGCAGCTTTAATTCTAGGGCGGGACCATACGAGCAGTACTTC. This gives the protein CASSFNSRAGPYEQYF.

This clone has just a few counts. The chain recombines TRBV6-2 or TRBV6-3 with TRBJ1-5; TRBD1 matches 7 bases. Germline V gene sequence: CDR1 MNHEY, CDR2 SVGEGT. This CDR3 spans 18 amino acids. J gave up 4 bases and V 0 bases, and 12 bases lay outside the gene matches. The CDR3 protein is CASSYSIFRGAKNQPQHF. For the CDR3, the DNA is TGTGCCAGCAGTTACTCGATATTCAGGGGGGCTAAGAATCAGCCCCAGCATTTT.

This clone was seen once. The V gene is TRBV15, the J gene TRBJ1-5, with TRBD1 matching 7 bases. Germline-derived CDR1 and CDR2 are LNHNV and YYDKDF (reference sequence). The CDR3 runs 17 residues. Trimming took 0 bases from V and 6 from J; bases not matched to a gene: 11. DNA for the CDR3: TGTGCCACCAGCAGAGATATGAAGGGGGCGCGGGCTCAGCCCCAGCATTTT. Translation: CATSRDMKGARAQPQHF. The entire variable domain, with the rest obtained from reference TRBV15 and TRBJ1-5, is as follows: DAMVIQNPRYQVTQFGKPVTLSCSQTLNHNVMYWYQQKSSQAPKLLFHYYDKDFNNEADTPDNFQSRRPNTSFCFLDIRSPGLGDTAMYLCATSRDMKGARAQPQHFGDGTRLSIL.

The rearrangement joins TRBV7-9 to TRBJ2-3; D is possibly TRBD1 (6 bases). This CDR3 is built from 15 residues. The ends were cut back, 5 bases at V and 1 base at J, with 13 bases in the middle. In germline, CDR1 is SEHNR, CDR2 FQNEAQ (reference sequence). CDR3 in amino acids: CASSAQDSRTDTQYF. As DNA, the CDR3 is TGTGCCAGCAGCGCCCAGGACAGCCGCACAGATACGCAGTATTTT.

The V gene is TRBV15, the J gene TRBJ2-5; 8 nucleotides align to TRBD1. Germline loops: CDR1 LNHNV, CDR2 YYDKDF (reference sequence). The CDR3 is made up of 15 amino acids. V lost 3 bases to trimming and J lost 1 base; unmatched junction nucleotides: 4. DNA for the CDR3: TGTGCCACCAGCAGCCGACAGGGGCCCCAAGAGACCCAGTACTTC. It yields the protein CATSSRQGPQETQYF.

As for this clone: Other DNA sequences in the sample encode the same CDR3. The V and J genes are TRBV2 and TRBJ2-7, with no clear D. V lost 6 bases and J lost 4, with 10 bases in between. This CDR3 has 12 residues. In germline, CDR1 is SNHLY, CDR2 FYNNEI. The CDR3 region has the DNA TGTGCCAGCAGCGCAGACGGGTACGAGCAGTACTTC. Translating it yields CASSADGYEQYF.

The chain has TRBV7-2 and TRBJ2-7; D remains unclear. The germline gives CDR1 SGHTA, CDR2 FQGNSA. Between the trimmed V and J ends, which lost 1 base and 3 bases, there was a span of 16 bases. The CDR3 contains 16 residues. The CDR3 nucleotides read TGTGCCAGCAGCTTAGGATCGGCAGAGGTATACTACGAGCAGTACTTC. Translation: CASSLGSAEVYYEQYF.

Concerning this clone: The junction departs from the called germline gene at one end, perhaps through a read error. V is TRBV7-7 and J is TRBJ2-3; tentative D call: TRBD2 (6 bases). Germline lookup yields CDR1 SSHAT and CDR2 FNYEAQ (reference sequence). This CDR3 contains 15 residues. DNA for the CDR3: TGTGCTAGCAGCCCCCGAGGAGGGCACACAGATACGCAGTATTTT. This encodes CASSPRGGHTDTQYF.

The J gene is TRBJ1-1, the V gene TRBV10-2, with D uncertain. V dropped 7 bases and J dropped 10 bases, with 13 bases sitting between them. The CDR3 loop spans 11 amino acids. Germline CDR1 reads WSHSY; CDR2 reads SAAADI. The CDR3 loop is CASTSGLGAFF. The DNA for the CDR3 is TGCGCCAGCACTAGCGGGTTAGGAGCTTTCTTT.